This TCR beta chain was observed in a study of shared clonotypes between healthy human individuals. Cells designated naive CD8 were CD45RO-negative and were positively selected for CCR7, with terminally differentiated effector memory CD45RA+ cells excluded. Some clones are missing from TCRdb's copy, which holds only in-frame ones; the method was immunoSEQ multiplex PCR. The profile shows hundreds of thousands of clones, roughly 96% of them singletons. The source material was naive CD8+ T cells sorted from blood. The sequence came from a woman aged 25 to 39 in good health.

CDR3 DNA sequence: TGTGCCAGCAGCTTAGCCCTAGCGGGAGTTATGGGTGATGAGCAGTTCTTC. Translation: CASSLALAGVMGDEQFF. V and J are TRBV7-8 and TRBJ2-1, with 10 bases that match TRBD2. CDR3 size: 17 residues. The germline CDR1 and CDR2 sequences are SGHVS and FQNEAQ. The V and J ends lost 0 bases and 8 bases, in that order; junction bases with no gene match: 10.